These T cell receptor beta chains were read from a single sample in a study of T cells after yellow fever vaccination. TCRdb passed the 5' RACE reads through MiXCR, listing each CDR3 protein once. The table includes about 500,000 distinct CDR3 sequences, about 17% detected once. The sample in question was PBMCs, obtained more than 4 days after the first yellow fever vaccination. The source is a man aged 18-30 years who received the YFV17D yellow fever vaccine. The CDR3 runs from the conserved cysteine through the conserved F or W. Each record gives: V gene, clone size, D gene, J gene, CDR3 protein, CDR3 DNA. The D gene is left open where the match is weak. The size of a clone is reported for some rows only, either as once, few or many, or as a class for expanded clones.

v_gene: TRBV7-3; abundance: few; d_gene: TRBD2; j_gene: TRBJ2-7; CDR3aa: CASSLGGGFSEQYF; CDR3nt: TGTGCCAGCAGCCTCGGGGGGGGGTTTTCCGAGCAGTACTTC
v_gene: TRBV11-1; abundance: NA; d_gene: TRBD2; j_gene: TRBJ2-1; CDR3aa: CASSTPGTSGGSYNEQFF; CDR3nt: TGTGCCAGCAGCACGCCCGGGACTAGCGGGGGCTCCTACAATGAGCAGTTCTTC
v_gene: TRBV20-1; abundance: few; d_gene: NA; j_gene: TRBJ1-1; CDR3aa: CSAPSVGDTEAFF; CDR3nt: TGCAGTGCTCCCTCGGTCGGGGACACTGAAGCTTTCTTT
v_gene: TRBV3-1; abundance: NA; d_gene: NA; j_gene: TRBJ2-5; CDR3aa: CASSHPAKTQYF; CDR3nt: TGTGCCAGCAGCCATCCCGCGAAGACCCAGTACTTC
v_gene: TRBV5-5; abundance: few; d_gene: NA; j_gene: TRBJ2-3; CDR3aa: CASSLLALPSTDTQYF; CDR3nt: TGTGCCAGCAGCTTGCTGGCTCTACCTAGCACAGATACGCAGTATTTT
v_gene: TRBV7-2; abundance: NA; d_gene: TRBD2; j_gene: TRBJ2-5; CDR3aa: CASSSWTRGETQYF; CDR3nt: TGTGCCAGCAGCTCATGGACTAGGGGAGAGACCCAGTACTTC
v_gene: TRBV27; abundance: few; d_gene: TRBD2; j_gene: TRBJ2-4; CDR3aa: CASSFTSGGNIQYF; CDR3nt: TGTGCCAGCAGTTTTACGTCGGGGGGAAACATTCAGTACTTC
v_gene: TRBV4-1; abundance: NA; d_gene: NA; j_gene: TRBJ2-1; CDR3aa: CASSPNGYEQFF; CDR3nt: TGCGCCAGCAGCCCCAATGGCTATGAGCAGTTCTTC
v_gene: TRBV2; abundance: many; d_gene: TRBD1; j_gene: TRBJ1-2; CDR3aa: CASSAGQGRGGYTF; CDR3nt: TGTGCCAGCAGCGCGGGACAGGGGAGAGGTGGCTACACCTTC
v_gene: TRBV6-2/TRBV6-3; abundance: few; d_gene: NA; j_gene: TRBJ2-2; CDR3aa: CASSYRLANTGELFF; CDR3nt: TGTGCCAGCAGTTATCGACTAGCGAACACCGGGGAGCTGTTTTTT
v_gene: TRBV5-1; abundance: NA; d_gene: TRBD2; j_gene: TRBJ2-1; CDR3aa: CASSLATSGGLLNEQFF; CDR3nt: TGCGCCAGCAGCTTGGCTACTAGCGGGGGCCTCTTGAATGAGCAGTTCTTC
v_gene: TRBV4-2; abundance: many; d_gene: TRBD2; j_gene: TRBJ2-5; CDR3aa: CASSQSGGTSGKTQYF; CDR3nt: TGTGCCAGCAGCCAAAGCGGGGGAACATCGGGGAAGACCCAGTACTTC
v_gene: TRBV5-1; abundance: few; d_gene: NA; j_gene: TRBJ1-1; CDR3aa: CASSLGWAGGEAFF; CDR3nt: TGCGCCAGCAGCTTGGGGTGGGCAGGAGGTGAAGCTTTCTTT
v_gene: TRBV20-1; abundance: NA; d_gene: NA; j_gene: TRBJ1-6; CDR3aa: CSARTASGENYSPLHF; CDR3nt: TGCAGTGCTAGAACAGCCTCAGGAGAAAATTATTCACCCCTCCACTTT
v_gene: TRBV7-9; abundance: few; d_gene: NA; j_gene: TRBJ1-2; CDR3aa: CASSFGTDYGYTF; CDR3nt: TGTGCCAGCAGCTTCGGGACGGATTATGGCTACACCTTC
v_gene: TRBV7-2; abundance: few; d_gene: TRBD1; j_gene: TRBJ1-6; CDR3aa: CASSFSEGAGAPLHF; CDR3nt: TGTGCCAGCAGCTTCAGTGAGGGGGCGGGAGCACCCCTCCACTTT
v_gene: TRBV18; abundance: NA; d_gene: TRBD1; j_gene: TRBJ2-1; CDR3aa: CASFPRRRDRGNEQFF; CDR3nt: TGTGCCAGCTTCCCACGGCGTAGGGACAGGGGAAATGAGCAGTTCTTC
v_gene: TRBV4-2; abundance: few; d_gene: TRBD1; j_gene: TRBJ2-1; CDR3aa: CASSQEQGAVDEQFF; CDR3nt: TGTGCCAGCAGCCAAGAACAGGGGGCGGTGGATGAGCAGTTCTTC
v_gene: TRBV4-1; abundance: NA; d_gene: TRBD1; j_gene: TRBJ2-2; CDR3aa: CASSHRSQGAGGELFF; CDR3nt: TGCGCCAGCAGCCATCGATCTCAGGGGGCGGGCGGGGAGCTGTTTTTT
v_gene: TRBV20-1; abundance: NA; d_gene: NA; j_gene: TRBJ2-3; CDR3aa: CSVVDASADTQYF; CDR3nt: TGCAGTGTGGTGGATGCGAGCGCAGATACGCAGTATTTT
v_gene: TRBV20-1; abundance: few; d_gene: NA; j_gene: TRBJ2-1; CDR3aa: CSARANGGPSSSYNEQFF; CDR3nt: TGCAGTGCTAGAGCCAACGGGGGGCCGTCGAGCTCCTACAATGAGCAGTTCTTC
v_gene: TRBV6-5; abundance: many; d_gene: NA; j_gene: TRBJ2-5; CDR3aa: CASSPDGGQETQYF; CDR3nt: TGTGCCAGCAGTCCCGACGGGGGCCAAGAGACCCAGTACTTC
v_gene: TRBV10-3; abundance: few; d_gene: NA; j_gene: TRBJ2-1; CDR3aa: CAIGGGNEEQFF; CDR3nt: TGTGCCATCGGAGGGGGGAATGAGGAGCAGTTCTTC
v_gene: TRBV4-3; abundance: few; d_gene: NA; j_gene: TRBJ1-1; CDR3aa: CASSGEPGWNTEAFF; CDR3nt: TGCGCCAGCAGCGGGGAGCCCGGATGGAACACTGAAGCTTTCTTT